This TCR beta chain was recorded in a study of shared clonotypes between healthy human individuals. Study in general: CD4 naive and CD4 memory each took three plates per donor, while CD8 naive took two and CD8 memory one.

A single count supports this clone. CDR3 length equals 14 residues. With 5 bases removed from V and 8 bases from J, the gap between germline ends came to 18 bases. Germline values: CDR1 LNHDA, CDR2 SQIVND (reference sequence). The protocol was immunoSEQ multiplex PCR, while the TCRdb copy is restricted to in-frame clones and leaves out a portion. The repertoire has some 1.1 million clones, about 72% of them found once; the top ten carry roughly 0.83%. The sample was memory CD4+ T cells from PBMCs. As to subset: CD45RA-negative fraction. The chain recombines TRBV19 with TRBJ1-1, with a weak D call TRBD1 (6 bases). This clonotype was obtained from a man aged 18 to 29 in good health. Some clones in this sample may be carry-over from other donors' samples. The CDR3 nucleotides read TGTGCCAGTAGTGCCCGCGCCGGACAGCTCGAAGCTTTCTTT. Its translation is CASSARAGQLEAFF.